This is a list of T cell receptor beta chains from one sample in a study of neoadjuvant anti-PD-1 for oral cavity cancer. The repertoire was sequenced with immunoSEQ multiplex PCR; TCRdb's copy has only in-frame clones and lacks some. The sample carries some 15,000 clones, 70% to 75% recorded once. The starting material was PBMCs, obtained after nivolumab (anti-PD-1) treatment. Receptors were obtained from a person between 35 and 79 years old with oral cavity squamous cell carcinoma. CDR3s include the opening cysteine and the closing phenylalanine or tryptophan. A D gene is named only where the DNA matches it firmly. Size is omitted from some rows. Given values are once, few, many or a class for expanded clones.

.,.,TRBJ2-6,TRBV6-5,TGTGCCAGCAGTTCGCCCGGGCTTGGGGCCAACGTCCTGACTTTC,CASSSPGLGANVLTF
.,few,TRBJ2-7,TRBV7-8,TGTGCCAGCAGCTTTGGACAGCGGGAGCAGTACTTC,CASSFGQREQYF
.,.,TRBJ2-1,TRBV6-5,TGTGCCAGCAGTTACTCGGGGCGAAGTGAGCAGTTCTTC,CASSYSGRSEQFF
TRBD2,.,TRBJ2-1,TRBV5-1,TGCGCCAGCAGCTTGGCCTTGGGACTAGCGGGAAGGCACAATGAGCAGTTCTTC,CASSLALGLAGRHNEQFF
TRBD2,.,TRBJ2-7,TRBV11-2,TGTGCCAGCAGCCTAGCGGGAGGTCCCTCCTACGAGCAGTACTTC,CASSLAGGPSYEQYF
TRBD1,.,TRBJ1-4,TRBV5-1,TGCGCCAGCAGCGAAGACAGGGCGCAGATTGAAAAACTGTTTTTT,CASSEDRAQIEKLFF
.,.,TRBJ2-7,TRBV19,TGTGCCAGTAGTTTCAGGGGTGAGGGCGCTTACGAGCAGTACTTC,CASSFRGEGAYEQYF
TRBD1,.,TRBJ1-5,TRBV19,TGTGCCAGTAGTATGACAGGGAGCAATCAGCCCCAGCATTTT,CASSMTGSNQPQHF
TRBD2,.,TRBJ2-7,TRBV10-3,TGTGCCATCAGTGAGAACCTAGCGGGAGTGTACGAGCAGTACTTC,CAISENLAGVYEQYF
TRBD1,.,TRBJ2-2,TRBV15,TGTGCCACCCGGACAGGGGGCGACACCGGGGAGCTGTTTTTT,CATRTGGDTGELFF
TRBD2,.,TRBJ2-2,TRBV6-5,TGTGCCAGTCTCAGGACTAGCCCAACCACCGGGGAGCTGTTTTTT,CASLRTSPTTGELFF
TRBD2,.,TRBJ2-5,TRBV5-1,TGCGCCAGCAGCCCGGGGGGTGGGCAGGAAGAGACCCAGTACTTC,CASSPGGGQEETQYF
.,.,TRBJ1-2,TRBV29-1,TGCAGCGTGGAAAACAGGGACGGCAACTATGGCTACACCTTC,CSVENRDGNYGYTF
.,.,TRBJ1-1,TRBV10-1,TGCGCCAGCAGTGAGTTCCGGAACACTGAAGCTTTCTTT,CASSEFRNTEAFF
.,.,TRBJ2-1,TRBV4-2,TGTGCCAGCAGCCAAGACCTTCTAAGGACCACCTACAATGAGCAGTTCTTC,CASSQDLLRTTYNEQFF
TRBD2,.,TRBJ2-2,TRBV6-1,TGTGCCAGCAGTGAAAGCGGGAGGGCCCCCGGGGAGCTGTTTTTT,CASSESGRAPGELFF
TRBD1,.,TRBJ1-6,TRBV6-5,TGTGCCAGCAGTTACTCTCCAACGGGACAGGCCGCGGCCCTCCACTTT,CASSYSPTGQAAALHF
TRBD1,.,TRBJ1-4,TRBV6-5,TGTGCCAGCAGTTCACAGGGGGTGGGGGAAAAACTGTTTTTT,CASSSQGVGEKLFF
TRBD2,few,TRBJ2-2,TRBV25-1,TGTGCCAGCAGTGATAGGACTAGTGTCACCGGGGAGCTGTTTTTT,CASSDRTSVTGELFF
.,.,TRBJ2-5,TRBV4-1,TGCGCCAGCAGCCAAGGGGGGCGTGGGGGAGGAGAGACCCAGTACTTC,CASSQGGRGGGETQYF
.,few,TRBJ1-5,TRBV10-3,TGTGCCATCAGTGAGGCTCCTCCGGCCCAGCATTTT,CAISEAPPAQHF
.,.,TRBJ2-5,TRBV12-5,TGTGCTAGTGGCCACGGCGAGACCCAGTACTTC,CASGHGETQYF
.,.,TRBJ2-1,TRBV6-1,TGTGCCAGCTCTGCCGGGAGAGCGCTAAATGAGCAGTTCTTC,CASSAGRALNEQFF
.,.,TRBJ1-1,TRBV6-5,TGTGCCAGCACCTCTCGGGGTACTGAAGCTTTCTTT,CASTSRGTEAFF
.,.,TRBJ2-7,TRBV2,TGTGCCAGCAGTCCCCAGTACGAGCAGTACTTC,CASSPQYEQYF